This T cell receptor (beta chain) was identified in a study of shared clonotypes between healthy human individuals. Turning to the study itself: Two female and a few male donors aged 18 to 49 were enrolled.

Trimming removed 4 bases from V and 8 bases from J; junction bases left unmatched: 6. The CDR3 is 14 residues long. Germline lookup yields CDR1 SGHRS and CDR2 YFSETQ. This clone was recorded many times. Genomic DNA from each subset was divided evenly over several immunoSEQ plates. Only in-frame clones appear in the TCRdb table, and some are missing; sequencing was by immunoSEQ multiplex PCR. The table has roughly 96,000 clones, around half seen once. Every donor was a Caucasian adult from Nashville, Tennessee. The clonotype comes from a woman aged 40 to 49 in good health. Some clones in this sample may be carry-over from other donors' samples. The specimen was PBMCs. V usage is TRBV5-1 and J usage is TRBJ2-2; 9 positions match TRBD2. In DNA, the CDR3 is TGCGCCAGCAGCCCCTTAGCGGGAGCGGGGGAGCTGTTTTTT. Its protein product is CASSPLAGAGELFF.